The 23 T cell receptor beta chains listed next were all sequenced from one sample in a study of graft-versus-host responses after intestinal transplantation. Their antigen targets remain unknown. This table comes from immunoSEQ multiplex PCR, and its TCRdb copy is limited to in-frame clones, with some not included. The repertoire holds some 90,000 clones, with over 80% as singletons. The source was unstimulated CD8+ T cells sorted from spleen or lymph node cells, collected before intestinal transplant. Receptors originate from a human donor who received an intestinal transplant.

The chain couples TRBV4-1 to TRBJ2-1, with 7 nucleotides matching TRBD1. CDR3 length: 17 residues. Germline CDR1 and CDR2: MGHRA and YSYEKL. With V trimmed by 3 bases and J by 6 bases, 14 bases remained unmatched. DNA of the CDR3: TGCGCCAGCAGCCATCTACGACAGGGTAGTCCGGGCAATGAGCAGTTCTTC. Amino acids: CASSHLRQGSPGNEQFF.

This chain connects TRBV11-2 to TRBJ2-7, with TRBD1 matching over 7 bases. J was trimmed by 3 bases and V by 5 bases; bases with no gene match: 10. This CDR3 is built from 15 residues. Germline V gene sequence: CDR1 SGHAT, CDR2 FQNNGV. CDR3 sequence (DNA): TGTGCCAGCAGCGAGGGACAGCTCAATGTCTACGAGCAGTACTTC. It yields the protein CASSEGQLNVYEQYF.

V and J are TRBV25-1 and TRBJ1-2; D possibly corresponds to TRBD1 (5 bases). With 6 bases removed from V and 7 bases from J, the gap between germline ends came to 15 bases. In germline, CDR1 is MGHDK, CDR2 SYGVNS. This CDR3 spans 13 amino acids. In nucleotides, the CDR3 is TGTGCCAGCAGCCAGAGCAGGGCATTTGGCTACACCTTC. This encodes CASSQSRAFGYTF.

J is TRBJ2-5 and V is TRBV28, with D possibly matching TRBD2 (5 bases). The CDR3 spans 12 residues. V was shortened by 3 bases and J by 5 bases, with 7 bases between the two germline ends. Germline V CDR1 and CDR2: MDHEN, SYDVKM. Here the CDR3 DNA reads TGTGCCAGCAGTTTGTCGGGGGAGACCCAGTACTTC. Translating gives CASSLSGETQYF.

The CDR3 DNA follows: TGTGCCAGCAGCTTAGATTGGGCTAGCGGGAGTACCACCGGGGAGCTGTTTTTT. Its protein is CASSLDWASGSTTGELFF. This chain uses TRBV11-2 with TRBJ2-2; 10 bases are shared with TRBD2. Germline-derived CDR1 and CDR2 are SGHAT and FQNNGV. Germline trimming cut 0 bases from V and 4 bases from J; bases unmatched to any gene: 8. This CDR3 region has 18 residues.

The chain recombines TRBV5-6 with TRBJ2-7; TRBD2 agrees at 8 bases. CDR1 is SGHDT, CDR2 YYEEEE, per germline. Trimming took 4 bases from V and 5 from J; bases not matched to a gene: 8. CDR3 length equals 14 residues. Written as DNA, the CDR3 is TGTGCCAGCAGCGACGGGACTAGGTTAAACGAGCAGTACTTC. Protein: CASSDGTRLNEQYF.

The genes are TRBV7-2 and TRBJ1-5; D is perhaps TRBD1 (5 bases). CDR1 is SGHTA and CDR2 is FQGNSA in the germline V gene. This CDR3 is 17 amino acids long. V lost 3 bases and J lost 0, with 15 bases in between. CDR3 in amino acids: CASSFGTGRYSNQPQHF. The CDR3 DNA reads TGTGCCAGCAGCTTCGGAACAGGCCGCTATAGCAATCAGCCCCAGCATTTT.

V is TRBV7-9 and J is TRBJ2-1; 7 nucleotides line up with TRBD1. Germline V gives CDR1 SEHNR, CDR2 FQNEAQ (reference sequence). This CDR3 region has 16 residues. Trimming removed 2 bases from V and 7 bases from J; junction bases left unmatched: 11. The CDR3 reads CASSLWTGSLGNEQFF. CDR3 sequence (DNA): TGTGCCAGCAGCTTATGGACAGGATCCCTTGGAAATGAGCAGTTCTTC. The full variable domain, in which reference TRBV7-9 and TRBJ2-1 provide the parts outside the CDR3, is DTGVSQNPRHKITKRGQNVTFRCDPISEHNRLYWYRQTLGQGPEFLTYFQNEAQLEKSRLLSDRFSAERPKGSFSTLEIQRTEQGDSAMYLCASSLWTGSLGNEQFFGPGTRLTVL.

This chain connects TRBV5-3 to TRBJ1-4; TRBD1 aligns across 11 bases. TRBV5-3 is identified as an open reading frame with a role that is uncertain. The CDR3 is made up of 14 amino acids. Trimming removed 5 bases from V and 5 bases from J; junction bases left unmatched: 2. Written as DNA, the CDR3 is TGTGCCAGAAGTCGGGACAGGGGGAATGAAAAACTGTTTTTT. It translates to CARSRDRGNEKLFF.

The chain is built from TRBV5-5 and TRBJ2-7; 7 nucleotides line up with TRBD1. Trimming removed 7 bases from V and 3 bases from J; junction bases left unmatched: 7. Germline values: CDR1 SGHKS, CDR2 YYEKEE (reference sequence). CDR3 length: 13 amino acids. The CDR3 reads CASAPDRNYEQYF. CDR3 bases: TGTGCCAGCGCCCCGGACAGGAACTACGAGCAGTACTTC.

CDR3 bases: TGTGCCAGCGGAAGCTGGGAGTCCCAAGAGACCCAGTACTTC. Protein: CASGSWESQETQYF. The V call is TRBV6-5, the J call TRBJ2-5; D is possibly TRBD2 (5 bases). The CDR3 has 14 residues. The germline V and J ends were trimmed by 8 bases and 1 base, with 14 bases remaining between them. Germline V gene data show CDR1 as MNHEY and CDR2 as SVGAGI.

The rearrangement links TRBV7-2 to TRBJ2-2, with D maybe TRBD2 (6 bases). The CDR3 length is 15 residues. CDR1 is SGHTA, CDR2 FQGNSA, per germline. Trimming removed 3 bases from V and 1 base from J, with 9 bases in between. The CDR3: CASSFSGVNTGELFF. The CDR3 DNA is TGTGCCAGCAGCTTTAGCGGAGTGAACACCGGGGAGCTGTTTTTT. Filled out from reference TRBV7-2 and TRBJ2-2, the complete variable domain reads GAGVSQSPSNKVTEKGKDVELRCDPISGHTALYWYRQSLGQGLEFLIYFQGNSAPDKSGLPSDRFSAERTGGSVSTLTIQRTQQEDSAVYLCASSFSGVNTGELFFGEGSRLTVL.

The gene calls are TRBV7-9 and TRBJ2-1, with 16 bases that match TRBD2. The CDR3 has 19 residues. In germline, CDR1 is SEHNR, CDR2 FQNEAQ (reference sequence). V dropped 5 bases and J dropped 10; count of bases not matched to a gene: 17. CDR3 protein: CASSAGRTGLAGGPREQFF. The CDR3 nucleotides read TGTGCCAGCAGCGCCGGACGGACGGGACTAGCGGGAGGGCCAAGGGAGCAGTTCTTC.

The chain has TRBV27 and TRBJ2-7; no definite D call. Germline V gene lookup returns CDR1 MNHEY and CDR2 SMNVEV (reference sequence). Trimming took off 3 bases at V and 2 bases at J, with 8 bases between the two ends. This CDR3 comprises 13 residues. The CDR3, as DNA: TGTGCCAGCAGTTTCGTCCCTCCCTACGAGCAGTACTTC. It yields the protein CASSFVPPYEQYF.

V gene TRBV4-1 combines with J gene TRBJ2-7; TRBD1 matches 8 bases. V shed 1 base, J shed 2 bases, and the junction held 10 bases outside the gene matches. The CDR3 runs to 17 residues. From germline, CDR1 is MGHRA and CDR2 YSYEKL. The CDR3 nucleotides read TGCGCCAGCAGCCAAGCATTAACCGGCAGGGGGCCCTACGAGCAGTACTTC. This translates into CASSQALTGRGPYEQYF.

This chain connects TRBV11-2 to TRBJ2-5, with D possibly TRBD2 on 5 matching bases. Per the germline V gene, CDR1 is SGHAT and CDR2 is FQNNGV. Trimming took 0 bases from V and 2 from J, leaving 7 bases between them. The CDR3 totals 14 residues. The CDR3 DNA is TGTGCCAGCAGCTTAGAGGGGAGACAAGAGACCCAGTACTTC. This encodes CASSLEGRQETQYF.

The gene calls are TRBV7-2 and TRBJ2-2, with 10 bases fitting TRBD1. CDR1 and CDR2 (germline): SGHTA, FQGNSA. This CDR3 spans 16 amino acids. The V segment lost 7 bases and the J segment 7 bases; nucleotides outside the gene matches: 12. In nucleotides, the CDR3 is TGTGCCAGCAACCCGACAGGGGGCCTATATGGCGGGGAGCTGTTTTTT. It specifies CASNPTGGLYGGELFF.

The gene calls are TRBV5-6 and TRBJ2-7; D remains ambiguous. CDR3 length equals 14 residues. Germline V CDR1 and CDR2: SGHDT, YYEEEE. Trimming cost V 2 bases and J 0 bases, with 9 bases left between them. The CDR3 region has the DNA TGTGCCAGCAGCTTTATCTTGTCCTCCTACGAGCAGTACTTC. This translates into CASSFILSSYEQYF.

The chain links TRBV19 to TRBJ1-1; TRBD1 might be the D (6 bases). Germline CDR1 reads LNHDA; CDR2 reads SQIVND (reference sequence). V was clipped by 3 bases and J by 2 bases, with 13 bases between them. The CDR3 sequence is 15 residues long. The CDR3, as DNA: TGTGCCAGTAGTATGGTCGCGGACAGAAACACTGAAGCTTTCTTT. Amino acid sequence: CASSMVADRNTEAFF.

The chain carries TRBV19 and TRBJ2-6; possible D gene TRBD2, 5 bases. The ends were cut back, 7 bases at V and 2 bases at J, with 9 bases in the middle. From germline, CDR1 is LNHDA and CDR2 SQIVND (reference sequence). The CDR3 totals 14 residues. In DNA form, the CDR3 reads TGTGCCAGTAACGCGGGTGCTGGGGCCAACGTCCTGACTTTC. Its translation is CASNAGAGANVLTF.

The chain couples TRBV5-1 to TRBJ1-1; D unclear. Germline V lookup: CDR1 SGHRS, CDR2 YFSETQ. Trimming cost V 4 bases and J 0 bases, with 10 bases left between them. This CDR3 is built from 14 residues. The CDR3 spells CASSLNPMNTEAFF. In DNA form, the CDR3 reads TGCGCCAGCAGCCTGAACCCTATGAACACTGAAGCTTTCTTT. The complete variable domain, with remaining parts taken from reference TRBV5-1 and TRBJ1-1, reads KAGVTQTPRYLIKTRGQQVTLSCSPISGHRSVSWYQQTPGQGLQFLFEYFSETQRNKGNFPGRFSGRQFSNSRSEMNVSTLELGDSALYLCASSLNPMNTEAFFGQGTRLTVV.

The chain couples TRBV30 to TRBJ1-1; 7 positions agree with TRBD1. This CDR3 region has 13 residues. Germline V lookup: CDR1 GTSNPN, CDR2 SVGIG (reference sequence). With 7 bases clipped from V and 0 bases from J, the junction kept 5 bases outside the gene matches. As DNA, the CDR3 is TGTGCCTACAGGGGCGTTATGAACACTGAAGCTTTCTTT. Its translation: CAYRGVMNTEAFF.

Here the CDR3 reads CASSYASPPGEKLFF. The DNA for the CDR3 is TGTGCCAGCAGTTACGCATCGCCTCCGGGGGAAAAACTGTTTTTT. The rearrangement uses TRBV6-5 and TRBJ1-4; D is undetermined. The germline CDR1 and CDR2 sequences are MNHEY and SVGAGI. CDR3 length: 15 residues. Trimming took off 2 bases at V and 8 bases at J, with 15 bases between the two ends.